A single sample is the source of the 18 T cell receptor beta chains below, sequenced in a study of blood T cell repertoires in COVID-19. The protocol was immunoSEQ multiplex PCR, while the TCRdb copy is restricted to in-frame clones and leaves out a portion. The table includes about 150,000 clones, around 84% detected once. Sequencing was performed on peripheral blood. The receptor source for this set is a man aged 80 or over with acute or convalescent COVID-19.

The chain couples TRBV2 to TRBJ1-5; 8 bases map to TRBD1. V shed 6 bases and J 2 bases; nucleotides not matched to a gene: 6. The CDR3 spans 15 residues. The germline V gene has CDR1 SNHLY and CDR2 FYNNEI. CDR3 nucleotides: TGTGCCAGCAGGACCGACAGGGGAGGCAATCAGCCCCAGCATTTT. This translates into CASRTDRGGNQPQHF.

V and J are TRBV5-1 and TRBJ1-1; TRBD1 matches at 7 bases. This CDR3 is built from 15 residues. V gave up 2 bases and J gave up 1 base; unmatched junction bases: 5. Germline values: CDR1 SGHRS, CDR2 YFSETQ. CDR3 nucleotides: TGCGCCAGCAGCTTCACAGGGGTGCGGAACACTGAAGCTTTCTTT. Translation: CASSFTGVRNTEAFF.

This chain uses TRBV5-1 with TRBJ2-1; 11 bases map to TRBD1. The junction had 3 bases not matched to a gene; V was cut back by 2 bases and J by 2 bases. Germline CDR1 reads SGHRS; CDR2 reads YFSETQ. This CDR3 contains 16 residues. In nucleotides, the CDR3 is TGCGCCAGCAGCTTTAGGGGACAGGGGGCCTACAATGAGCAGTTCTTC. Encoded protein: CASSFRGQGAYNEQFF.

The V and J genes are TRBV6-4 and TRBJ2-3; D not resolved. V lost 4 bases and J 5 bases, leaving 4 bases between the germline ends. The CDR3 spans 11 residues. The germline V gene has CDR1 MRHNA and CDR2 SNTAGT. The CDR3 is CASSVGDTQYF. CDR3 sequence (DNA): TGTGCCAGCAGTGTCGGAGATACGCAGTATTTT.

J is TRBJ1-2 and V is TRBV15, with D possibly TRBD1 on 6 matching bases. The CDR3 consists of 17 residues. Trimming stripped 0 bases from V and 2 bases from J, with 16 bases between. In germline, CDR1 is LNHNV, CDR2 YYDKDF (reference sequence). The CDR3 is CATSRDAGGSKNYGYTF. In DNA, the CDR3 is TGTGCCACCAGCAGAGACGCGGGGGGCAGCAAAAACTATGGCTACACCTTC. Full variable domain (outside the CDR3, taken from reference TRBV15 and TRBJ1-2): DAMVIQNPRYQVTQFGKPVTLSCSQTLNHNVMYWYQQKSSQAPKLLFHYYDKDFNNEADTPDNFQSRRPNTSFCFLDIRSPGLGDTAMYLCATSRDAGGSKNYGYTFGSGTRLTVV.

The chain has TRBV5-4 and TRBJ1-5; D remains ambiguous. The germline V and J ends were trimmed by 0 bases and 4 bases, with 14 bases remaining between them. The length of the CDR3 is 16 residues. Germline lookup yields CDR1 SGHNT and CDR2 YYREEE (reference sequence). The DNA of the CDR3 is TGTGCCAGCAGCTTGGGAGGTCCCGGGGAGAATCAGCCCCAGCATTTT. It is translated as CASSLGGPGENQPQHF.

V and J are TRBV7-9 and TRBJ2-5, with D possibly being TRBD1 (5 bases). This CDR3 region has 16 residues. The V gene lost 2 bases and the J gene lost 2 bases, with 15 bases spanning the gap. Germline V gene lookup returns CDR1 SEHNR and CDR2 FQNEAQ (reference sequence). The DNA for the CDR3 is TGTGCCAGCAGCTTAACCGACGCAGGGTCTCAAGAGACCCAGTACTTC. This translates into CASSLTDAGSQETQYF.

The J gene is TRBJ2-5, the V gene TRBV7-7, with 11 bases fitting TRBD2. There are 14 residues in the CDR3. V was pared by 4 bases and J by 4 bases, with 2 bases of the junction left unmatched. Germline assignment: CDR1 SSHAT and CDR2 FNYEAQ (reference sequence). The CDR3 sequence: CASSSGLAVETQYF. The CDR3 nucleotides read TGTGCCAGCAGCTCGGGACTAGCGGTAGAGACCCAGTACTTC.

The chain employs TRBV3-1 (or the pseudogene TRBV3-2) and TRBJ1-5; 7 nucleotides match TRBD1. After removal of 1 base from V and 4 bases from J, the junction contained 7 bases not matched to a gene. Germline assignment: CDR1 LGHDT and CDR2 YNNKEL (reference sequence). CDR3 length: 16 amino acids. CDR3 amino acids: CASSQASGTDNQPQHF. The CDR3 DNA sequence: TGTGCCAGCAGCCAAGCATCGGGGACAGATAATCAGCCCCAGCATTTT.

This clone has just a few counts. The V and J genes are TRBV7-8 and TRBJ1-2; 8 bases align to TRBD1. The CDR3 sequence is 16 residues long. CDR1 SGHVS and CDR2 FQNEAQ come from the germline V gene. V lost 4 bases and J lost 2; bases outside the gene matches: 9. CDR3 amino acids: CASSSDRAWDNYGYTF. Written as DNA, the CDR3 is TGTGCCAGCAGCTCGGACAGGGCGTGGGACAACTATGGCTACACCTTC.

The chain is built from TRBV6-2 or TRBV6-3 and TRBJ2-6; 7 bases match TRBD1. Germline V gives CDR1 MNHEY, CDR2 SVGEGT. The CDR3 is made up of 16 amino acids. V lost 4 bases and J lost 1; bases outside the gene matches: 4. Written as DNA, the CDR3 is TGTGCCAGCAGTTCTGAGGGGGCGTCTGGGGCCAACGTCCTGACTTTC. It codes for CASSSEGASGANVLTF.

The CDR3 region is CASSGDSGWADTQYF. The CDR3 bases are TGTGCCAGCAGCGGGGACTCGGGATGGGCAGATACGCAGTATTTT. The chain links TRBV7-9 to TRBJ2-3, with a tentative D call TRBD2 (6 bases). The V end was cut by 5 bases, the J end by 4 bases, with 16 bases between. CDR1 and CDR2 (germline): SEHNR, FQNEAQ (reference sequence). The length of the CDR3 is 15 residues. The whole variable domain, remainder taken from reference TRBV7-9 and TRBJ2-3, is DTGVSQNPRHKITKRGQNVTFRCDPISEHNRLYWYRQTLGQGPEFLTYFQNEAQLEKSRLLSDRFSAERPKGSFSTLEIQRTEQGDSAMYLCASSGDSGWADTQYFGPGTRLTVL.

This chain uses TRBV29-1 with TRBJ2-3; the match to TRBD1 covers 7 bases. V shed 7 bases, J shed 5 bases, and the junction held 3 bases outside the gene matches. Germline V lookup: CDR1 SQVTM, CDR2 ANQGSEA. The CDR3 has 11 amino acids. The CDR3 sequence: CSGTGVDTQYF. The CDR3 coding sequence is TGCAGCGGCACAGGGGTAGATACGCAGTATTTT.

The rearrangement joins TRBV6-6 to TRBJ2-7; TRBD1 agrees at 10 bases. Germline V gene sequence: CDR1 MNHNY, CDR2 SVGAGI (reference sequence). The CDR3 length is 18 residues. The ends lost 5 bases at V and 0 bases at J; junction bases unmatched: 13. This CDR3 is CASSLSGGTGVFSYEQYV. The DNA for the CDR3 is TGTGCCAGCAGTCTTTCGGGTGGGACAGGGGTTTTCTCCTACGAGCAGTACGTC.

The chain has TRBV7-7 and TRBJ2-5; D possibly corresponds to TRBD2 (6 bases). The CDR3 sequence is 14 residues long. V lost 1 base to trimming and J lost 4 bases, with 10 bases between them. In germline, CDR1 is SSHAT, CDR2 FNYEAQ (reference sequence). CDR3 DNA: TGTGCCAGCAGCTTAGGGGGGGTATTAGAGACCCAGTACTTC. Protein product: CASSLGGVLETQYF.

The chain combines TRBV7-2 with TRBJ1-6; 9 nucleotides align to TRBD1. Germline lookup yields CDR1 SGHTA and CDR2 FQGNSA. The V segment lost 1 base and the J segment 9 bases; nucleotides outside the gene matches: 4. The CDR3 runs to 15 residues. The CDR3 reads CASSLGWTGVSPLHF. DNA of the CDR3: TGTGCCAGCAGCTTAGGTTGGACAGGGGTTTCACCCCTCCACTTT.

The chain combines TRBV6-5 with TRBJ1-1, with D tentatively TRBD1 (6 bases). The CDR3 covers 15 residues. V lost 2 bases to trimming and J lost 1 base, with 11 bases between them. Germline-derived CDR1 and CDR2 are MNHEY and SVGAGI. CDR3 protein: CASSYPQGQNTEAFF. The CDR3 DNA is TGTGCCAGCAGTTACCCACAGGGCCAGAACACTGAAGCTTTCTTT.

This chain links TRBV5-4 with TRBJ2-1; 7 bases map to TRBD1. The trim removed 3 bases at V and 2 bases at J, leaving 8 bases unmatched. This CDR3 comprises 16 residues. The germline CDR1 and CDR2 sequences are SGHNT and YYREEE (reference sequence). CDR3 DNA sequence: TGTGCCAGCAGCTCCGACAGGGCCCCCACCTACAATGAGCAGTTCTTC. It is translated as CASSSDRAPTYNEQFF. Supplemented by reference TRBV5-4 and TRBJ2-1, the full variable domain reads ETGVTQSPTHLIKTRGQQVTLRCSSQSGHNTVSWYQQALGQGPQFIFQYYREEENGRGNFPPRFSGLQFPNYSSELNVNALELDDSALYLCASSSDRAPTYNEQFFGPGTRLTVL.